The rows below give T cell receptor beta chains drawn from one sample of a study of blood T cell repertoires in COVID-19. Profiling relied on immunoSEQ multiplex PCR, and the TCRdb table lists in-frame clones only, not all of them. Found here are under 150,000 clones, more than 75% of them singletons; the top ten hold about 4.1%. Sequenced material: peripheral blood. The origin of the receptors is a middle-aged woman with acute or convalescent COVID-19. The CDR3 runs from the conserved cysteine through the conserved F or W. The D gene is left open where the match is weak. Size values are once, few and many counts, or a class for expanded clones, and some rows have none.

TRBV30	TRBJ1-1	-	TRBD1	CAWVYRGLKTEAFF	TGTGCCTGGGTTTACAGGGGACTGAAAACTGAAGCTTTCTTT
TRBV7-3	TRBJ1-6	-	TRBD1	CASSLGQSNSPLHF	TGTGCCAGCAGCCTGGGACAGTCAAATTCACCCCTCCACTTT
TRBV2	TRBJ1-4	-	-	CASSEEGGRLEKLFF	TGTGCCAGCAGTGAGGAAGGGGGTCGCCTCGAAAAACTGTTTTTT
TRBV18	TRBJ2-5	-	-	CASSRDSVVSRYF	TGTGCCAGCTCACGGGACTCCGTTGTATCGAGATACTTC
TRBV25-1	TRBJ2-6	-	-	CATQGTGANVLTF	TGTGCCACCCAGGGGACTGGGGCCAACGTCCTGACTTTC
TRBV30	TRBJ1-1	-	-	CAWSGPTGTGITEAFF	TGTGCCTGGTCAGGACCTACCGGAACAGGGATCACTGAAGCTTTCTTT
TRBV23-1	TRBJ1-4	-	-	CASSSKHGEEKLFF	TGCGCCAGCAGTTCCAAGCATGGAGAGGAAAAACTGTTTTTT
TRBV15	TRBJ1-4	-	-	CATSQGRTNEKLFF	TGTGCCACCAGCCAGGGGCGGACTAATGAAAAACTGTTTTTT
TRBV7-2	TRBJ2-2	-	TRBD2	CASIPARGRRGGELFF	TGTGCCAGCATCCCAGCCCGCGGGAGGCGTGGCGGGGAGCTGTTTTTT
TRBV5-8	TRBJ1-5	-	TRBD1	CASSLETGNQPQHF	TGTGCCAGCAGCTTGGAGACAGGGAATCAGCCCCAGCATTTT
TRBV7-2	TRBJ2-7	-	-	CASSLATASYEQYF	TGTGCCAGCAGCTTAGCGACAGCCTCCTACGAGCAGTACTTC
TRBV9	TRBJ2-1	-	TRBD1	CASSVAFKGAPAPYNEQFF	TGTGCCAGCAGCGTAGCTTTCAAGGGGGCTCCAGCACCATACAATGAGCAGTTCTTC
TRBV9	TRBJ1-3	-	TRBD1	CASSVDGQGSNTIYF	TGTGCCAGCAGCGTAGATGGACAGGGATCCAACACCATATATTTT
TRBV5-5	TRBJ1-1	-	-	CASSLEAEGQRFAEAFF	TGTGCCAGCAGCTTGGAGGCCGAGGGACAAAGGTTCGCTGAAGCTTTCTTT
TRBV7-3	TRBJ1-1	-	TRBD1	CASSLTGTGGTEAFF	TGTGCCAGCAGCTTAACTGGGACAGGAGGCACTGAAGCTTTCTTT
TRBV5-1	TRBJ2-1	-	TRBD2	CASSLTSGRGNEQFF	TGCGCCAGCAGTCTTACTAGCGGGAGGGGCAATGAGCAGTTCTTC
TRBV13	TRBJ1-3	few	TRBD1	CASSLGRGQSSGNTIYF	TGTGCCAGCAGCTTAGGTAGGGGGCAGAGCTCTGGAAACACCATATATTTT
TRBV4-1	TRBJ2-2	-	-	CASSQVRPEGLTLGELFF	TGCGCCAGCAGCCAAGTAAGACCGGAAGGACTCACCTTAGGGGAGCTGTTTTTT
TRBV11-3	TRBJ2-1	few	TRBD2	CASSFNNLLAGGRNEQFF	TGTGCCAGCAGCTTCAACAACCTTCTAGCGGGGGGGCGTAATGAGCAGTTCTTC
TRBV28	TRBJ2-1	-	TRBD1	CASQFGDREYNEQFF	TGTGCCTCCCAGTTCGGGGACAGGGAGTACAATGAGCAGTTCTTC
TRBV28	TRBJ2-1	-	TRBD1	CASSLYRQGANEQFF	TGTGCCAGCAGTTTATACCGACAGGGGGCGAATGAGCAGTTCTTC
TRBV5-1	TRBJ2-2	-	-	CASSLASNTGELFF	TGCGCCAGCAGCTTGGCCTCGAACACCGGGGAGCTGTTTTTT
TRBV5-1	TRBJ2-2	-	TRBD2	CASSRIAGGQVTGELFF	TGCGCCAGCAGCAGGATAGCGGGAGGGCAAGTCACCGGGGAGCTGTTTTTT
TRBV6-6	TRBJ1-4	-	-	CASSYPGQFNEKLFF	TGTGCCAGCAGTTACCCCGGACAGTTTAATGAAAAACTGTTTTTT
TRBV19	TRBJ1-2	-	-	CASSLRLGAYGYTF	TGTGCCAGCTCCCTAAGGTTGGGGGCTTATGGCTACACCTTC
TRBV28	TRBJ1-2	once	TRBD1	CASSSEPQGADYGYTF	TGTGCCAGCAGCTCTGAGCCCCAGGGGGCTGACTATGGCTACACCTTC
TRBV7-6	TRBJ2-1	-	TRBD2	CASSSAYSGANEQFF	TGTGCCAGCAGCTCCGCTTATAGCGGGGCGAATGAGCAGTTCTTC
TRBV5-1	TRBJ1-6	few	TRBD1	CASSQGGRGSPLHF	TGCGCCAGCAGCCAGGGGGGTAGGGGTTCACCCCTCCACTTT
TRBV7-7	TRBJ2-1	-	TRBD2	CASSLALGLAPYNEQFF	TGTGCTAGCAGCTTAGCTTTGGGACTAGCACCCTACAATGAGCAGTTCTTC
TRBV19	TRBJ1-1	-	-	CASSRKGTEAFF	TGTGCCAGTAGTAGGAAGGGGACTGAAGCTTTCTTT
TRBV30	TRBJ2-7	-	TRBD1	CAWTQGAYEQYF	TGTGCCTGGACGCAGGGGGCCTACGAGCAGTACTTC
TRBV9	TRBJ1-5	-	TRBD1	CASSVGDRANQPQHF	TGTGCCAGCAGCGTAGGGGACAGGGCCAATCAGCCCCAGCATTTT
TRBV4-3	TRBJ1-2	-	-	CASSQDETGLRLDYGYTF	TGCGCCAGCAGCCAAGATGAAACAGGGTTGCGGCTGGACTATGGCTACACCTTC
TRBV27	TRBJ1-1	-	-	CASRARQFLNTEAFF	TGTGCCAGCAGAGCCCGACAGTTCCTGAACACTGAAGCTTTCTTT
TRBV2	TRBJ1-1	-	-	CASSPDRGEAFF	TGTGCCAGCAGCCCCGATCGGGGTGAAGCTTTCTTT
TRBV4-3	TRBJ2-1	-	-	CASSELEGDGNEQFF	TGCGCCAGCAGCGAACTTGAGGGAGACGGCAATGAGCAGTTCTTC
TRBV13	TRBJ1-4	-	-	CASSSYGQGDEKLFF	TGTGCCAGCAGCTCCTACGGGCAGGGCGATGAAAAACTGTTTTTT
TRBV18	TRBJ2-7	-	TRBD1	CASSPRPRGQIPYEQYF	TGTGCCAGCTCACCACGCCCTCGGGGACAGATTCCGTACGAGCAGTACTTC
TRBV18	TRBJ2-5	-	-	CASSPLRVETQYF	TGTGCCAGCTCACCCCTGCGGGTGGAGACCCAGTACTTC
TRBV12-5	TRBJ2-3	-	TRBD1	CASGFNPPGTETDTQYF	TGTGCTAGTGGTTTTAATCCCCCCGGGACAGAAACAGATACGCAGTATTTT
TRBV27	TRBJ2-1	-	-	CASSLSRLSSYNEQFF	TGTGCCAGCAGTTTATCGAGGCTCTCCTCCTACAATGAGCAGTTCTTC
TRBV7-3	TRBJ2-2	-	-	CASSLDRNLNTGELFF	TGTGCCAGCAGTTTGGACAGAAACTTGAACACCGGGGAGCTGTTTTTT
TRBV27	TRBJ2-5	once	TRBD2	CASGGLAGELQDEETQYF	TGTGCCAGCGGGGGACTAGCGGGTGAACTACAGGACGAAGAGACCCAGTACTTC
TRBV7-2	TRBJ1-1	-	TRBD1	CASSIMQGARTEAFF	TGTGCCAGCAGCATCATGCAGGGGGCGCGGACTGAAGCTTTCTTT
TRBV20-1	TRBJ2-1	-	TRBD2	CSASSGTTPVVEQFF	TGCAGTGCTAGTTCCGGGACTACACCCGTGGTGGAGCAGTTCTTC
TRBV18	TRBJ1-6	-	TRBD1	CASSQSTGGDSPLHF	TGTGCCAGCTCTCAATCGACAGGGGGAGATTCACCCCTCCACTTT
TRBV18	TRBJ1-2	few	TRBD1	CASSPTTGEGYGYTF	TGTGCCAGCTCACCGACGACAGGGGAAGGCTATGGCTACACCTTC
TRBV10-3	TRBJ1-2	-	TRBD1	CAIRKGQGVYGYTF	TGTGCCATCAGAAAGGGACAGGGGGTCTATGGCTACACCTTC
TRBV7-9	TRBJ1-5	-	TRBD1	CASSLAVTGQGQPQHF	TGTGCCAGCAGCTTAGCAGTGACAGGGCAGGGGCAGCCCCAGCATTTT
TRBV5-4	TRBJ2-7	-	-	CASSLWRGAYEQYF	TGTGCCAGCAGCTTGTGGCGGGGAGCCTACGAGCAGTACTTC
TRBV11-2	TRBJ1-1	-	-	CASSLDNMSLGAFF	TGTGCCAGCAGCTTAGATAACATGTCCCTAGGAGCTTTCTTT
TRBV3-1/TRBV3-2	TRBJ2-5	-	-	CASSQSIQYF	TGTGCCAGCAGCCAGAGCATCCAGTACTTC
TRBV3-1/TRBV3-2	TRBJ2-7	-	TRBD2	CASSSTSGRYEQYF	TGTGCCAGCAGCTCGACTAGCGGGAGGTACGAGCAGTACTTC